The present T cell receptor beta chain was sequenced within a study of PD-L1 blockade in urothelial cancer (dated by TCRdb to 2015 to 2018). The study in broad terms: All patients started therapy in about 2014 and received atezolizumab 1,200 mg intravenously every 3 weeks. About 90% of the 29 patients were males with bladder-origin urothelial cancer, and 18 of 29 reported a prior smoking history. An ECOG performance status of 0 or 1 was recorded for the patients, and 0 to 3 prior chemotherapy regimens had been received by the patients. Blood samples were analyzed at two time points: 3 weeks after treatment start (second dose) and 6 weeks after treatment start. Blood samples gave a median of approximately 150,000 T cells and approximately 80,000 unique TCRs, with a median clonality of around 0.074. Somatic, immune and clinical correlates of response to PD-L1 blockade with atezolizumab in urothelial cancer were the focus of an exploratory multi-omic analysis. Pretreatment tumor samples, along with matched peripheral blood serially collected before and after atezolizumab treatment, were subjected to TCR sequencing. Progression-free survival longer than 6 months counted as durable clinical benefit, and TCR features were additionally tested against both progression-free and overall survival. In the same patients, whole exome sequencing and RNA sequencing of pretreatment tumors were performed in addition to TCR sequencing. Several patients achieved durable clinical benefit and about 19 did not. Pretreatment blood TCR-seq was available for twenty-nine patients, at least one posttreatment blood collection was obtained for 25 or so patients, and tumor TCR-seq was available for 25 or so patients.

Looking up the germline V gene yields CDR1 SGHVS and CDR2 FNYEAQ. The CDR3 runs 15 residues from the cysteine to the phenylalanine. Left in the record is the CDR3 DNA by itself, 45 bases read in frame from the first base. V loses 2 bases, J loses 2 bases, and the germline ends lie 13 bases apart. Each PCR received spiked-in synthetic TCR analog templates so that absolute template abundance could be estimated from read counts. TCRbeta CDR3 regions were amplified from genomic DNA with bias-controlled V and J gene primers using the immunoSEQ assay. Rearranged TCRbeta segments were sequenced at approximately 20X coverage. Per the source publication's procedure: Clustering was used to correct sequencing errors, and CDR3s were annotated against IMGT to assign V, D and J genes. Downstream analyses used only productive TCRbeta rearrangements and left out out-of-frame or stop-codon sequences. Clonality was computed as one minus Shannon entropy normalized by the log of the number of unique productive sequences. Clones differing between time points or between blood and tumor were identified by Fisher's exact test with Benjamini-Hochberg correction at adjusted p below 0.01. TCRdb holds this immuneACCESS table with in-frame rearrangements only. Some clones are missing; in checked studies, unresolved V genes explain under half, and the rest has no known cause. The DNA was the basis for D and trimming; V, J and clone size are from that table. For this sample there are 60,000 to 80,000 clones; roughly 90% appear just once. The biggest ten clones account for approximately 10% of the sample.

Comment on this clone: Its specific antigen is unknown. Base-call qualities are not available, and no considerably larger clone is one nucleotide away.

Results and caveats for the whole study, not just this receptor: Because the sample size was small (n of about 31) and many of the analyses were exploratory, the results are meant to be hypothesis-generating. At 3 weeks after the start of treatment, tumor-associated TCR clones in peripheral blood had expanded more in patients with durable benefit (n of about 21, p = 0.022). Improved progression-free and overall survival was associated with having pretreatment peripheral blood TCR clonality below the median.

This sample's time point label indicates: peripheral blood 6 weeks after treatment start. The cohort included about 27 patients with locally advanced or metastatic urothelial carcinoma who were treated at Memorial Sloan Kettering on a trial protocol. Peripheral blood mononuclear cells were collected pretreatment and during treatment, at between 1 and 8 total time points per patient. The Qiagen DNeasy Blood extraction kit was used to purify genomic DNA from total PBMCs and from tumor samples. PBMCs were collected pretreatment and during treatment, and were isolated and stored as previously described.

The chain was built from TRBV7-6 and TRBJ2-7, and TRBD1 may be the D gene, going by 6 matching bases. The specimen was PBMCs, collected around atezolizumab (anti-PD-L1) treatment. The origin of this receptor is a man in his 60s with urothelial cancer. The sequence in DNA is TGTGCCAGCAGCTTACGGTTCCAGGGGCCCTACGAGCAGTACTTC. Translated, this gives CASSLRFQGPYEQYF. With the rest looked up from the reference TRBV7-6 and TRBJ2-7 genes rather than sequenced, the full variable domain is GAGVSQSPRYKVTKRGQDVALRCDPISGHVSLYWYRQALGQGPEFLTYFNYEAQQDKSGLPNDRFSAERPEGSISTLTIQRTEQRDSAMYRCASSLRFQGPYEQYFGPGTRLTVT.